These 18 T cell receptor beta chains were all obtained from the same sample, sequenced in a study of CD8 T cells in Susac syndrome. RNA amounts of 0.5 to 1 ug underwent reverse transcription with random hexamers. From the immunoSEQ multiplex PCR reads, TCRdb called clonotypes with MiXCR, one entry per CDR3 protein. Of around 130,000 distinct CDR3 sequences listed, 75% to 90% are singletons. Material for sequencing was CD8+ T cells from PBMCs. The receptors were sampled from a human donor with multiple sclerosis.

The rearrangement links TRBV4-1 to TRBJ2-1, with D hard to call. The CDR3 extends over 12 amino acids. The germline V gene encodes CDR1 MGHRA and CDR2 YSYEKL. With 3 bases removed from V and 9 bases from J, the gap between germline ends came to 9 bases. In nucleotides, the CDR3 is TGCGCCAGCAGCCAGCCTAACGGTGAGCAGTTCTTC. Its protein is CASSQPNGEQFF.

Worth noting for this clonotype: At one end the junction does not follow the germline gene, possibly because of a read error. This sequence joins TRBV7-9 and TRBJ2-1; 15 bases are shared with TRBD2. The length of the CDR3 is 15 residues. Germline-derived CDR1 and CDR2 are SEHNR and FQNEAQ (reference sequence). The CDR3 reads CASSLWGLAGGSHLF. The CDR3 nucleotides are TGTGCCAGCAGCTTATGGGGACTAGCGGGGGGTTCTCATCTCTTC. The variable domain in full, completed from reference TRBV7-9 and TRBJ2-1, reads DTGVSQNPRHKITKRGQNVTFRCDPISEHNRLYWYRQTLGQGPEFLTYFQNEAQLEKSRLLSDRFSAERPKGSFSTLEIQRTEQGDSAMYLCASSLWGLAGGSHLFGPGTRLTVL.

The chain combines TRBV19 with TRBJ2-1, with D perhaps matching TRBD2 (6 bases). Germline V gene sequence: CDR1 LNHDA, CDR2 SQIVND (reference sequence). V was cut by 5 bases and J by 4 bases, with 12 bases left in between. This CDR3 region has 14 residues. The CDR3 region is CASSARAGYNEQFF. The CDR3 DNA is TGTGCCAGTAGTGCCAGGGCGGGATACAATGAGCAGTTCTTC.

The gene calls are TRBV9 and TRBJ1-1; D gene unclear. V was cut by 1 base and J by 1 base, with 5 bases left in between. CDR1 is SGDLS and CDR2 is YYNGEE in the germline V gene. The CDR3 covers 13 residues. CDR3 nucleotide sequence: TGTGCCAGCAGCGTATGGGAGAACACTGAAGCTTTCTTT. Its translation: CASSVWENTEAFF.

The J gene is TRBJ2-5, the V gene TRBV4-1, with 7 positions matching TRBD2. The trim removed 4 bases at V and 3 bases at J, leaving 11 bases unmatched. Germline values: CDR1 MGHRA, CDR2 YSYEKL. This CDR3 has 16 amino acids. Written as DNA, the CDR3 is TGCGCCAGCAGCCCAAGGCTCACTAGCGCAGAAGAGACCCAGTACTTC. Protein product: CASSPRLTSAEETQYF.

The CDR3 region is CSASLPGNQPQHF. CDR3 DNA sequence: TGCAGTGCTAGTCTCCCGGGCAATCAGCCCCAGCATTTT. The V gene is TRBV20-1, the J gene TRBJ1-5; D gene ambiguous. Trimming cost V 3 bases and J 2 bases, with 8 bases left between them. This CDR3 has 13 residues. Germline assignment: CDR1 DFQATT and CDR2 SNEGSKA (reference sequence).

The chain combines TRBV11-2 with TRBJ2-2; no definite D call. V gave up 5 bases and J gave up 2 bases, with 12 bases separating them. The CDR3 consists of 15 residues. In germline, CDR1 is SGHAT, CDR2 FQNNGV. The CDR3 region has the DNA TGTGCCAGCAGCCACCTTTGGGTTAACACCGGGGAGCTGTTTTTT. Protein: CASSHLWVNTGELFF.

The CDR3 sequence: CASKNRGAEAFF. CDR3 bases: TGTGCCAGCAAAAACAGGGGGGCCGAAGCTTTCTTT. The chain carries TRBV27 and TRBJ1-1; TRBD1 matches at 8 bases. Germline lookup yields CDR1 MNHEY and CDR2 SMNVEV (reference sequence). The CDR3 spans 12 residues. Trimming cost V 7 bases and J 8 bases; bases outside gene matches: 6.

The DNA for the CDR3 is TGTGCCAGCAGTCGAGACAGGTACACCGGGGAGCTGTTTTTT. It is translated as CASSRDRYTGELFF. The chain links TRBV28 to TRBJ2-2; D is possibly TRBD1 (6 bases). Between the trimmed V and J ends, which lost 5 bases and 3 bases, there was a span of 10 bases. Germline V gene data show CDR1 as MDHEN and CDR2 as SYDVKM. The CDR3 spans 14 residues.

This clonotype is medium-sized by share. V usage is TRBV27 and J usage is TRBJ1-5; a possible D gene is TRBD1 (5 bases). The ends were cut back, 6 bases at V and 5 bases at J, with 14 bases in the middle. The germline CDR1 and CDR2 sequences are MNHEY and SMNVEV (reference sequence). The CDR3 contains 14 residues. The CDR3 region is CASRTIWGDQPQHF. In nucleotides, the CDR3 is TGTGCCAGCAGGACTATATGGGGGGATCAGCCCCAGCATTTT.

The gene calls are TRBV27 and TRBJ2-7; D call uncertain. Germline lookup yields CDR1 MNHEY and CDR2 SMNVEV (reference sequence). This CDR3 comprises 14 residues. V lost 6 bases to trimming and J lost 3 bases, with 15 bases between them. The CDR3 DNA sequence: TGTGCCAGCAGCCACAAAAAAGTGGGCTACGAGCAGTACTTC. Translating it yields CASSHKKVGYEQYF.

This rearrangement joins TRBV5-4 to TRBJ1-1; D is unclear. V lost 3 bases, J lost 1 base, and 10 bases lay in between. CDR3 length equals 14 residues. CDR1 and CDR2 from the germline V gene are SGHNT and YYREEE (reference sequence). The CDR3 DNA reads as TGTGCCAGCAGCTCCCCTAGGGAGAACACTGAAGCTTTCTTT. It is translated as CASSSPRENTEAFF.

The chain's CDR3 is CASSLWLSGQGDAGELFF. CDR3 nucleotide sequence: TGTGCCAGCAGTTTATGGTTATCGGGACAGGGGGACGCCGGGGAGCTGTTTTTT. This chain joins TRBV28 and TRBJ2-2; the match to TRBD1 covers 11 bases. Germline values: CDR1 MDHEN, CDR2 SYDVKM. Trimming removed 0 bases from V and 6 bases from J; junction bases left unmatched: 9. There are 18 residues in the CDR3.

The chain combines TRBV28 with TRBJ2-7; a possible D gene is TRBD2 (6 bases). Germline V gives CDR1 MDHEN, CDR2 SYDVKM. CDR3 length equals 17 residues. V was clipped by 0 bases and J by 2 bases, with 17 bases between them. The CDR3 sequence: CASSLWTGASRTYEQYF. DNA for the CDR3: TGTGCCAGCAGTTTATGGACGGGAGCATCCCGAACCTACGAGCAGTACTTC.

This clonotype occurred a few times. The CDR3 region is CASSQAMDRRYEQYF. CDR3 bases: TGCGCCAGCAGCCAAGCGATGGACAGGCGCTACGAGCAGTACTTC. The chain employs TRBV4-1 and TRBJ2-7, with 7 nucleotides matching TRBD1. Germline V lookup: CDR1 MGHRA, CDR2 YSYEKL. Unmatched junction bases numbered 6, after V lost 1 base and J lost 3 bases. The CDR3 contains 15 residues.

This chain uses TRBV25-1 with TRBJ1-6; possibly TRBD1 for D (5 bases). This CDR3 is built from 17 residues. Per germline, CDR1 MGHDK and CDR2 SYGVNS. Deletions cut 3 bases from V and 9 bases from J, with 21 bases between. CDR3 nucleotide sequence: TGTGCCAGCAGTGATCCCGAACAGGATCCGAGGGGTTCACCCCTCCACTTT. Protein: CASSDPEQDPRGSPLHF.

The rearrangement uses TRBV12-3 or TRBV12-4 and TRBJ2-6; 11 bases match TRBD2. This CDR3 contains 19 residues. V was clipped by 5 bases and J by 0 bases; unmatched bases: 9. The CDR3 loop is CASSPPTSGESSGANVLTF. The DNA of the CDR3 is TGTGCCAGCAGTCCCCCGACTAGCGGGGAGAGCTCTGGGGCCAACGTCCTGACTTTC.

The gene calls are TRBV10-3 and TRBJ2-7; no clear D gene. The CDR3 is made up of 13 amino acids. CDR1 is ENHRY, CDR2 SYGVKD, per germline. V lost 3 bases, J lost 4 bases, and 10 bases lay in between. CDR3 region: CAISEGFGYEQYV. For the CDR3, the DNA is TGTGCCATCAGTGAAGGATTCGGGTACGAGCAGTACGTC.